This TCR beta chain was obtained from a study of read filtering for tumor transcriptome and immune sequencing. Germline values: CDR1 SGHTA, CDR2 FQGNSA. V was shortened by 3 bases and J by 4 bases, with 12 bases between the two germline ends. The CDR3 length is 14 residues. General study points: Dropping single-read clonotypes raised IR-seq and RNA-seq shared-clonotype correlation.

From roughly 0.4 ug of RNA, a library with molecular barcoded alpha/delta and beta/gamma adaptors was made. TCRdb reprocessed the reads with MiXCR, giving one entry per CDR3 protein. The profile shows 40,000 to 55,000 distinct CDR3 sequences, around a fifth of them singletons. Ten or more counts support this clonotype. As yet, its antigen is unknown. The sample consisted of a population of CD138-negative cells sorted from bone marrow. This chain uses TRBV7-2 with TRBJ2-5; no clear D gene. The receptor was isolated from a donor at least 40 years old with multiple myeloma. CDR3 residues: CASSFGGPGETQYF. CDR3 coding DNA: TGTGCCAGCAGCTTTGGTGGACCTGGAGAGACCCAGTACTTC.